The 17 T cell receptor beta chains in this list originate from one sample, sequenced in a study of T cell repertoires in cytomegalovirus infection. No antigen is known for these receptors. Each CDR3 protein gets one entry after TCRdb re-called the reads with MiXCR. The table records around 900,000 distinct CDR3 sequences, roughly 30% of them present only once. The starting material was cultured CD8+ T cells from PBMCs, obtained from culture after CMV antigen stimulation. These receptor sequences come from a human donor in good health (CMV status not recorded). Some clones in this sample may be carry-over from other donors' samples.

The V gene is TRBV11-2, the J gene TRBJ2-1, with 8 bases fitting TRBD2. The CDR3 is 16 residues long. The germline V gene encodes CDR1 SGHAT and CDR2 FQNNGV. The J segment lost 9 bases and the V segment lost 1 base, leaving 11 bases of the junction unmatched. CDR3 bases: TGTGCCAGCAGCTTAGGTCTAGCGGGTACTTCGGGTGAGCAGTTCTTC. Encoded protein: CASSLGLAGTSGEQFF.

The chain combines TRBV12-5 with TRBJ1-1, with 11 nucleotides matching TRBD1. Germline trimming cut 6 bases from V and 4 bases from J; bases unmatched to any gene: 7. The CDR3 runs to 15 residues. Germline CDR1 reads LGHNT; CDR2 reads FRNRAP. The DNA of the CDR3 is TGTGCTAGTGGCCGGGGGACAGGGGGAACCACTGAAGCTTTCTTT. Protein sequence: CASGRGTGGTTEAFF.

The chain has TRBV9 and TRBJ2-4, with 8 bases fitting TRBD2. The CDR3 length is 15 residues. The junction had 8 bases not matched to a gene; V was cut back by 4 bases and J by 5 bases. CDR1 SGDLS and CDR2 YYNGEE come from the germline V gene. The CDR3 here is CASSPKGLGENIQYF. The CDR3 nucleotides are TGTGCCAGCAGCCCAAAGGGACTAGGCGAAAACATTCAGTACTTC.

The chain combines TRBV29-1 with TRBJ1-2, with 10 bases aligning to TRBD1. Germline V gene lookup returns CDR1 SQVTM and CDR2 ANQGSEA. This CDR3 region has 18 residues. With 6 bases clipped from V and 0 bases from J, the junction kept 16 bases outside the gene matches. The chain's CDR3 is CSVLNSGQGLPANYGYTF. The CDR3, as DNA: TGCAGCGTGCTGAACTCGGGACAGGGGTTACCTGCTAACTATGGCTACACCTTC. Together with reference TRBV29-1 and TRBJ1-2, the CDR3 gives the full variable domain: SAVISQKPSRDICQRGTSLTIQCQVDSQVTMMFWYRQQPGQSLTLIATANQGSEATYESGFVIDKFPISRPNLTFSTLTVSNMSPEDSSIYLCSVLNSGQGLPANYGYTFGSGTRLTVV.

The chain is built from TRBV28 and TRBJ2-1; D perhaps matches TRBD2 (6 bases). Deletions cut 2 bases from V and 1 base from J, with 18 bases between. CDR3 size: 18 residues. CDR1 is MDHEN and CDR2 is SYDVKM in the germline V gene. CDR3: CASSLRLGLEGSYNEQFF. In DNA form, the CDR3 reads TGTGCCAGCAGTTTAAGGCTCGGGCTGGAGGGGTCCTACAATGAGCAGTTCTTC.

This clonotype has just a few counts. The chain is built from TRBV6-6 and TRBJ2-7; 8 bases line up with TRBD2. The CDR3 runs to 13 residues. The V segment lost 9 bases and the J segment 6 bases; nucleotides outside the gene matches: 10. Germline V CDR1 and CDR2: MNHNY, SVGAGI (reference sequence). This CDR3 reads CASSPGLVIEQYF. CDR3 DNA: TGTGCCAGTTCCCCGGGACTAGTTATCGAGCAGTACTTC.

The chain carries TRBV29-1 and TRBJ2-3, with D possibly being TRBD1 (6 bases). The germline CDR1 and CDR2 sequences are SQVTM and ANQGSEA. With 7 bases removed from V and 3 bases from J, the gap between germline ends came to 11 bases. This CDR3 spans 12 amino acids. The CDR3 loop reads CSATGSTDTQYF. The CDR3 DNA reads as TGCAGCGCAACAGGGTCGACAGATACGCAGTATTTT.

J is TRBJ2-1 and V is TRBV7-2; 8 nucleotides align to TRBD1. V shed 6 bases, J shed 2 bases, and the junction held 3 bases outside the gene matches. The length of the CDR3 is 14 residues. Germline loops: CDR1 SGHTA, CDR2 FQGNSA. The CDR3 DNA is TGTGCCAGCAGGGACAGGGAAACCTACAATGAGCAGTTCTTC. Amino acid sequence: CASRDRETYNEQFF.

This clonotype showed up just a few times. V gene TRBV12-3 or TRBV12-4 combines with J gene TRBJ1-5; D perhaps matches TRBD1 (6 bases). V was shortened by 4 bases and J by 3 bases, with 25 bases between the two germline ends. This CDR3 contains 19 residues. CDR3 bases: TGTGCCAGCAGTTCCTCAGCAGGGGCCGACCCGGGTCACAATCAGCCCCAGCATTTT. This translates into CASSSSAGADPGHNQPQHF.

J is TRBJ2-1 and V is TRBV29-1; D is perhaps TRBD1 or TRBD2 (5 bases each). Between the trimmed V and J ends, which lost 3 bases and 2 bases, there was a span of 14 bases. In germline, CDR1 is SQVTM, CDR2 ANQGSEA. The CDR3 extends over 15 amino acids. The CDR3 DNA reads TGCAGCGTTGATAAACTAGGGGACCCCTACAATGAGCAGTTCTTC. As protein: CSVDKLGDPYNEQFF.

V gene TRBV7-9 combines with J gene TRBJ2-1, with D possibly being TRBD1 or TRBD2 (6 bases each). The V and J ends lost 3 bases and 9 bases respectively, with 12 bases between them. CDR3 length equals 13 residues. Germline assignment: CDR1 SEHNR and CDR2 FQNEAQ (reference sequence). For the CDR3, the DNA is TGTGCCAGCAGCTTCTCGGGGGCGATTGAGCAGTTCTTC. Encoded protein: CASSFSGAIEQFF.

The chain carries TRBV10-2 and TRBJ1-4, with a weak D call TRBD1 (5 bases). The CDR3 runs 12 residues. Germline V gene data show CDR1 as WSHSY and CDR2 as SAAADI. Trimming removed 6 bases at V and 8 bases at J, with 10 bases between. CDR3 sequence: CASRDIGEKLFF. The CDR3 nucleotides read TGCGCCAGCAGGGACATTGGAGAAAAACTGTTTTTT.

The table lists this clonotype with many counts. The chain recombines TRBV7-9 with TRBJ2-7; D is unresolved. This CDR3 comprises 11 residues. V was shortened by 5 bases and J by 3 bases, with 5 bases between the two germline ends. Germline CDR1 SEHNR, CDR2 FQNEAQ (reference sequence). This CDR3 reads CASSPDYEQYF. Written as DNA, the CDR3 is TGTGCCAGCAGCCCCGACTACGAGCAGTACTTC.

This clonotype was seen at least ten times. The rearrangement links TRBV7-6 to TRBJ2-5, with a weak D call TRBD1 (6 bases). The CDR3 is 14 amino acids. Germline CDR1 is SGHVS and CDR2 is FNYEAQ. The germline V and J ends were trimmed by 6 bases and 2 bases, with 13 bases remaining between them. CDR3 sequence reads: CASRPFRGQETQYF. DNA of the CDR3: TGTGCCAGCAGACCTTTCAGGGGTCAAGAGACCCAGTACTTC.

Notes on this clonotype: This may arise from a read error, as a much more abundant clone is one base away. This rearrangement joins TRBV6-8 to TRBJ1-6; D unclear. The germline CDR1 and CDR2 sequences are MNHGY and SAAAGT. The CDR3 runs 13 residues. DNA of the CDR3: TGTGCCAGCATACGGAGGGAGAGGTCACCCCTCTACTTT. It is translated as CASIRRERSPLYF.

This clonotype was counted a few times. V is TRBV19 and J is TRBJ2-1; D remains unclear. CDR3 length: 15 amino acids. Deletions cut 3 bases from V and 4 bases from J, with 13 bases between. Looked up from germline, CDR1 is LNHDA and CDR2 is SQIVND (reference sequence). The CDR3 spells CASSMTLSRYNEQFF. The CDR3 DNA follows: TGTGCCAGTAGTATGACCTTAAGCAGATACAATGAGCAGTTCTTC.

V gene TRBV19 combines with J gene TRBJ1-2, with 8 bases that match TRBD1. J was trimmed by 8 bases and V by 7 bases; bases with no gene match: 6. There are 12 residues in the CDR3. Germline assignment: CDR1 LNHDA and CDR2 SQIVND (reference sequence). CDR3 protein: CASIGDRRGYTF. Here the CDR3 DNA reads TGTGCCAGTATCGGGGACAGGAGAGGCTACACCTTC. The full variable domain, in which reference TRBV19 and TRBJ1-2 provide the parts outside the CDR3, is DGGITQSPKYLFRKEGQNVTLSCEQNLNHDAMYWYRQDPGQGLRLIYYSQIVNDFQKGDIAEGYSVSREKKESFPLTVTSAQKNPTAFYLCASIGDRRGYTFGSGTRLTVV.